The sequence of this T cell receptor beta chain was determined in a study of blood T cell repertoires in COVID-19. At the level of the study: T cells, B-cell-depleted T cells, or PBMCs provided the cDNA or gDNA that served as material.

Profiled with immunoSEQ multiplex PCR; TCRdb holds only in-frame clones, not every one. The repertoire holds 80,000 to 95,000 clones, with 87% as singletons. This CDR3 has 17 amino acids. The germline gives CDR1 LGHNA, CDR2 YSLEER. V was pared by 1 base and J by 2 bases, with 18 bases between. V gene TRBV4-3 combines with J gene TRBJ2-7; D perhaps matches TRBD2 (6 bases). Sequences were obtained from peripheral blood. This receptor was obtained from a woman aged 50 to 65 with active or convalescent COVID-19. The CDR3 here is CASSQVYGTEFTYEQYF. The CDR3 bases are TGCGCCAGCAGCCAAGTCTATGGGACTGAATTTACCTACGAGCAGTACTTC.